This TCR beta chain was identified in a study of T cell responses to AZD1222 COVID-19 vaccine. Study-wide points: Epitopes outside B.1.351 and B.1.1.7 mutated regions reportedly drew nearly half of spike TCRs. Only a handful of AZD1222 recipients were seropositive at baseline. Sampling captured repertoires only after the peak T cell response. Spike-spanning, vaccine-associated CD4 TCRs were dominant at 160-218 and 743-854.

This CDR3 region has 16 residues. The germline V gene encodes CDR1 LGHNA and CDR2 YSLEER. Trimming took off 0 bases at V and 3 bases at J, with 14 bases between the two ends. Using immunoSEQ multiplex PCR, the repertoire was profiled, and TCRdb retains in-frame clones only, with some absent. The data show around 190,000 clones, around 94% seen once. A word on this clone: Its antigen is not identified.

The TCR was taken from an adult who received the AZD1222 COVID-19 vaccine. This chain joins TRBV4-3 and TRBJ1-1; a weak D match, TRBD1 (5 bases). The material sequenced was peripheral blood, taken 28 days after the second AZD1222 dose. CDR3 sequence reads: CASSQDLRGRDTEAFF. CDR3 DNA sequence: TGCGCCAGCAGCCAAGACTTAAGGGGTAGGGACACTGAAGCTTTCTTT.